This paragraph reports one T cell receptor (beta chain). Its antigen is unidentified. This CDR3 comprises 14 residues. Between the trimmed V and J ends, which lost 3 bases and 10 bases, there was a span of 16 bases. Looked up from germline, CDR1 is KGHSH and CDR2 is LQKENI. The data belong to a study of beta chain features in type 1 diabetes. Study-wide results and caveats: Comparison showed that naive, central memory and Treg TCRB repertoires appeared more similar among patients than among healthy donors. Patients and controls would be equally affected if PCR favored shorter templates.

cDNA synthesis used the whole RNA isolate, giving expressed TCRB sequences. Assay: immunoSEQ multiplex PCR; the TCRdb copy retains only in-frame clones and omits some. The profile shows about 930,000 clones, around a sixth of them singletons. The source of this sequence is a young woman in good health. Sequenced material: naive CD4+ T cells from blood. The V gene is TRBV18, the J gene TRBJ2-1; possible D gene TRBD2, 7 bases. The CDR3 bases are TGTGCCAGCTCACCGGGGGGGCCAATTTGGGAGCAGTTCTTC. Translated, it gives CASSPGGPIWEQFF.